The 16 T cell receptor beta chains below all came from one sample that was sequenced in a study of T cell responses to AZD1222 COVID-19 vaccine. The method was immunoSEQ multiplex PCR; TCRdb's version includes in-frame clones alone and lacks a portion of them. The sample comprises roughly 110,000 clones, 70% to 90% of which are singletons, and roughly 6.7% rests with the top ten. Specimen: peripheral blood, collected 28 days after the second AZD1222 dose. All receptors come from an adult who received the AZD1222 COVID-19 vaccine.

This chain connects TRBV15 to TRBJ1-1; tentative D call: TRBD1 (5 bases). CDR3 size: 14 residues. From germline, CDR1 is LNHNV and CDR2 YYDKDF (reference sequence). The ends were cut back, 6 bases at V and 1 base at J, with 12 bases in the middle. CDR3: CATRPRDWNTEAFF. For the CDR3, the DNA is TGTGCCACCAGACCTCGGGACTGGAACACTGAAGCTTTCTTT.

This sequence joins TRBV5-1 and TRBJ2-3; 11 nucleotides align to TRBD2. This CDR3 region has 16 residues. The V and J ends lost 0 bases and 4 bases, in that order; junction bases with no gene match: 4. The germline V gene has CDR1 SGHRS and CDR2 YFSETQ. CDR3 nucleotides: TGCGCCAGCAGCTTGGCTCCACTAGCGGGGGCAGATACGCAGTATTTT. Amino acid sequence: CASSLAPLAGADTQYF.

V gene TRBV28 combines with J gene TRBJ1-5; D might be TRBD1 (6 bases). In germline, CDR1 is MDHEN, CDR2 SYDVKM. The CDR3 loop spans 13 amino acids. The V end was cut by 8 bases, the J end by 3 bases, with 11 bases between. The CDR3 DNA reads as TGTGCCAGCTTCAGGGGCTCCAATCAGCCCCAGCATTTT. This codes for CASFRGSNQPQHF.

This clone was seen just once. The chain joins TRBV13 to TRBJ2-1; 10 bases are shared with TRBD1. J lost 4 bases, V lost 7 bases, and 7 bases had no gene match. This CDR3 is built from 15 residues. Germline CDR1 reads PRHDT; CDR2 reads FYEKMQ (reference sequence). CDR3 nucleotides: TGTGCCAGCACCACCGGGACAGGGGAATACAATGAGCAGTTCTTC. It translates to CASTTGTGEYNEQFF.

This chain connects TRBV21-1 to TRBJ1-2; TRBD1, the table's D call, lacks a check against the DNA. TRBV21-1 is labeled a pseudogene. The CDR3 runs 12 residues. In DNA form, the CDR3 reads TGTGCCAGCCCAGGGTTCCTTATGGGCTACACCTTC. Residues: CASPGFLMGYTF.

This chain links TRBV6-6 with TRBJ1-6; weak D call: TRBD1 (5 bases). The germline gives CDR1 MNHNY, CDR2 SVGAGI (reference sequence). V dropped 5 bases and J dropped 10 bases, with 15 bases sitting between them. The CDR3 is 14 residues long. The CDR3: CASSPGLVGSPLHF. The DNA of the CDR3 is TGTGCCAGCAGTCCGGGGCTAGTTGGGTCACCCCTCCACTTT.

V and J are TRBV3-1 (or the pseudogene TRBV3-2) and TRBJ2-7, with TRBD2 identical over 12 bases. Germline assignment: CDR1 LGHDT and CDR2 YNNKEL (reference sequence). This CDR3 contains 15 residues. J gave up 7 bases and V 0 bases, and 4 bases lay outside the gene matches. CDR3 sequence: CASSQDLAGGREQYF. The CDR3, as DNA: TGTGCCAGCAGCCAAGATCTAGCGGGGGGGCGGGAGCAGTACTTC.

This chain joins TRBV3-1 (or the pseudogene TRBV3-2) and TRBJ1-2; 9 bases line up with TRBD1. The CDR3 loop spans 15 amino acids. CDR1 is LGHDT, CDR2 YNNKEL, per germline (reference sequence). The ends lost 6 bases at V and 6 bases at J; junction bases unmatched: 11. This chain's CDR3 is CASSIWTGAVNGYTF. The CDR3 region has the DNA TGTGCCAGCAGTATCTGGACAGGGGCCGTTAATGGCTACACCTTC.

This chain joins TRBV14 and TRBJ2-5; D not certain. The V gene lost 2 bases and the J gene lost 1 base, with 2 bases spanning the gap. Germline V CDR1 and CDR2: SGHDN, FVKESK. CDR3 length equals 12 residues. CDR3 in amino acids: CASSQTQETQYF. The CDR3 DNA follows: TGTGCCAGCAGCCAAACCCAAGAGACCCAGTACTTC. Based on the CDR3 plus reference TRBV14 and TRBJ2-5, the full variable domain is EAGVTQFPSHSVIEKGQTVTLRCDPISGHDNLYWYRRVMGKEIKFLLHFVKESKQDESGMPNNRFLAERTGGTYSTLKVQPAELEDSGVYFCASSQTQETQYFGPGTRLLVL.

With respect to this clone: At one end, the junction sequence differs from germline, possibly due to a read error. The chain has TRBV12-3 or TRBV12-4 and TRBJ1-1, with 8 bases lining up with TRBD1. CDR3 length equals 12 residues. The CDR3 nucleotides are TGTGCCAGCAGTTCCACATCACAGGACAGGGACTTT. Amino acid sequence: CASSSTSQDRDF.

The chain combines TRBV7-3 with TRBJ1-1; D is unresolved. Germline-derived CDR1 and CDR2 are SGHTA and FQGTGA. The CDR3 length is 12 residues. With 6 bases removed from V and 1 base from J, the gap between germline ends came to 6 bases. The CDR3 reads CASRGSNTEAFF. CDR3 coding DNA: TGTGCCAGCAGGGGGTCGAACACTGAAGCTTTCTTT.

V and J are TRBV11-1 and TRBJ1-1, with a tentative D call TRBD1 (5 bases). Germline V gene data show CDR1 as SGHAT and CDR2 as FQDESV (reference sequence). The CDR3 has 15 residues. Trimming took off 4 bases at V and 2 bases at J, with 14 bases between the two ends. DNA for the CDR3: TGTGCCAGCAGCTCCAGTGTGGGGGGAAACACTGAAGCTTTCTTT. This gives the protein CASSSSVGGNTEAFF.

This clone was picked up one time. This chain joins TRBV13 and TRBJ2-5, with 11 bases that match TRBD2. V lost 5 bases to trimming and J lost 1 base; unmatched junction nucleotides: 6. This CDR3 spans 16 amino acids. Looked up from germline, CDR1 is PRHDT and CDR2 is FYEKMQ (reference sequence). CDR3 sequence (DNA): TGTGCCAGCAGCCTAACTAGCGGGGGCCTCCAAGAGACCCAGTACTTC. Amino acid sequence: CASSLTSGGLQETQYF. The whole variable domain, filled in from reference TRBV13 and TRBJ2-5, reads AAGVIQSPRHLIKEKRETATLKCYPIPRHDTVYWYQQGPGQDPQFLISFYEKMQSDKGSIPDRFSAQQFSDYHSELNMSSLELGDSALYFCASSLTSGGLQETQYFGPGTRLLVL.

J is TRBJ1-5 and V is TRBV6-2 or TRBV6-3; 7 nucleotides align to TRBD1. Trimming cost V 2 bases and J 6 bases; bases outside gene matches: 10. Germline V gene lookup returns CDR1 MNHEY and CDR2 SVGEGT. CDR3 length equals 16 residues. In DNA form, the CDR3 reads TGTGCCAGCAGTTACGGGAAGGGGACAGCAGTTCAGCCCCAGCATTTT. It yields the protein CASSYGKGTAVQPQHF.

The rearrangement joins TRBV27 to TRBJ1-1; D ambiguous. The CDR3 loop spans 13 amino acids. Trimming removed 6 bases from V and 5 bases from J, with 13 bases in between. Germline CDR1 MNHEY, CDR2 SMNVEV (reference sequence). The CDR3 coding sequence is TGTGCCAGCAGCCGTCGGGAGGGAACTGAAGCTTTCTTT. Amino acids: CASSRREGTEAFF.

The chain recombines TRBV5-1 with TRBJ2-5; 7 bases are a match to TRBD1. The CDR3 has 14 amino acids. Per the germline V gene, CDR1 is SGHRS and CDR2 is YFSETQ. The J segment lost 3 bases and the V segment lost 1 base, leaving 3 bases of the junction unmatched. The CDR3 region is CASSLSQGEETQYF. The CDR3 DNA sequence: TGCGCCAGCAGCTTGTCGCAGGGGGAAGAGACCCAGTACTTC.